A single sample gave rise to the 3 T cell receptor beta chains below, sequenced in a study of T cell changes during pregnancy in multiple sclerosis (dated by TCRdb to between 2018 and 2021). The method was the immunoSEQ multiplex PCR assay. This is the immuneACCESS table as TCRdb keeps it, with only in-frame sequences that have V and J called. A part of the clones is gone; compared with another copy, unresolved V genes explain less than half, and the rest is unexplained. Here the sample has roughly 40,000 clones; around 90% occur a single time. Roughly 0.61% of the sample goes to the ten largest clones. Specimen: CD4+ T cells from peripheral blood mononuclear cells, collected in the first trimester of pregnancy. These receptors were taken from a female donor with multiple sclerosis, enrolled in a pregnancy study.

This sequence joins TRBV19 and TRBJ2-4, with TRBD1 matching 10 bases. The J segment lost 2 bases and the V segment lost 3 bases, leaving 4 bases of the junction unmatched. The CDR3 runs 16 residues. CDR1 is LNHDA and CDR2 is SQIVND in the germline V gene (reference sequence). DNA of the CDR3: TGTGCCAGTAGTATGGGGACAGGGGCAACCAAAAACATTCAGTACTTC. Encoded protein: CASSMGTGATKNIQYF.

This chain joins TRBV28 and TRBJ1-5; 9 bases map to TRBD1. V lost 6 bases to trimming and J lost 0 bases; unmatched junction nucleotides: 12. Germline values: CDR1 MDHEN, CDR2 SYDVKM. This CDR3 is built from 18 residues. The CDR3 is CASSTGTGSFYSNQPQHF. The CDR3 DNA reads TGTGCCAGCAGCACCGGGACAGGGTCTTTTTATAGCAATCAGCCCCAGCATTTT.

V is TRBV7-9 and J is TRBJ1-1; no firm D call. The V end lost 4 bases, the J end lost 1 base, and 10 bases lay between the germline ends. CDR1 is SEHNR, CDR2 FQNEAQ, per germline (reference sequence). There are 14 residues in the CDR3. In nucleotides, the CDR3 is TGTGCCAGCAGCTATAGCATACCGAACACTGAAGCTTTCTTT. Amino acid sequence: CASSYSIPNTEAFF.